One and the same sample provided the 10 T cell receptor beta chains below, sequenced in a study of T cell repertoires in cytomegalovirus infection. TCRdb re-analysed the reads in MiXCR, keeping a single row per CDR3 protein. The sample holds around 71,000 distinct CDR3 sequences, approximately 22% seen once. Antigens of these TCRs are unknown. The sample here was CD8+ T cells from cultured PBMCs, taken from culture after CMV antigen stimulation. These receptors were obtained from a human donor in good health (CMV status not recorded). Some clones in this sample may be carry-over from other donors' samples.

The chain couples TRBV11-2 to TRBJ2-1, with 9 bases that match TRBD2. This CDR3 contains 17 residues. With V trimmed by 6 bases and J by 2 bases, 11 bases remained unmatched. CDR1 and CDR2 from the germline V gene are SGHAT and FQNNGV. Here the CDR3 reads CASSPRGSGGPYNEQFF. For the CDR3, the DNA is TGTGCCAGCAGTCCGCGGGGTAGCGGGGGACCCTACAATGAGCAGTTCTTC.

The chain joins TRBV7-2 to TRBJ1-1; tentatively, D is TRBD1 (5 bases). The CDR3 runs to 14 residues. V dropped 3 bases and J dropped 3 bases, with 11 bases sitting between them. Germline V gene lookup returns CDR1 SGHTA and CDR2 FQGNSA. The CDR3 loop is CASSLGPRDTEAFF. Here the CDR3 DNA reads TGTGCCAGCAGCTTGGGGCCCAGGGACACTGAAGCTTTCTTT.

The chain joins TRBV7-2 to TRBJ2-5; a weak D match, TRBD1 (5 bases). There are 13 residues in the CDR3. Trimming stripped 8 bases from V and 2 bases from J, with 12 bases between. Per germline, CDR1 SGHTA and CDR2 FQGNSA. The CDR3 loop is CASWGTSQETQYF. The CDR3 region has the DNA TGTGCCAGCTGGGGCACGAGTCAAGAGACCCAGTACTTC.

CDR3 DNA: TGTGCCAGCAGTTACTACGGCGGGGGCTTTGGTAATGAGCAGTTCTTC. Translated: CASSYYGGGFGNEQFF. This chain connects TRBV6-2 or TRBV6-3 to TRBJ2-1; a possible D gene is TRBD2 (7 bases). Trimming removed 1 base at V and 7 bases at J, with 17 bases between. Looked up from germline, CDR1 is MNHEY and CDR2 is SVGEGT. CDR3 length equals 16 residues.

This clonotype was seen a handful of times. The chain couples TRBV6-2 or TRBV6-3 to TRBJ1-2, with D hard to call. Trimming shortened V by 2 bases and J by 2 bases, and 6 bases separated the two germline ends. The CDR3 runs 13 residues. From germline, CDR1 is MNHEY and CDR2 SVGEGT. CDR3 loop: CASSYERNYGYTF. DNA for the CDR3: TGTGCCAGCAGTTACGAGAGGAACTATGGCTACACCTTC.

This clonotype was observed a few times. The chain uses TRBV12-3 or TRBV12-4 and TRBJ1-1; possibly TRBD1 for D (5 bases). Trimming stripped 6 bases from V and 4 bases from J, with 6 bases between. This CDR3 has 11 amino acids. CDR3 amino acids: CASSGGTEAFF. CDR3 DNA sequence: TGTGCCAGCAGCGGGGGCACTGAAGCTTTCTTT.

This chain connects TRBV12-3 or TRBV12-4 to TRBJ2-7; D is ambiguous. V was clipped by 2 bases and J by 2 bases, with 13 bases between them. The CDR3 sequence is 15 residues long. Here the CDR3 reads CASSLFETSAYEQYF. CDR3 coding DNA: TGTGCCAGCAGTTTATTTGAAACGTCAGCCTACGAGCAGTACTTC.

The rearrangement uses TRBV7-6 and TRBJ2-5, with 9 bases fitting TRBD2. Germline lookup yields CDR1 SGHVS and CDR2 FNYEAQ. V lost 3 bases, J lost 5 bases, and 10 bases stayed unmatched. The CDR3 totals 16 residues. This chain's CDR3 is CASSLLKAGGWETQYF. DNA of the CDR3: TGTGCCAGCAGCTTGTTAAAGGCGGGGGGGTGGGAGACCCAGTACTTC.

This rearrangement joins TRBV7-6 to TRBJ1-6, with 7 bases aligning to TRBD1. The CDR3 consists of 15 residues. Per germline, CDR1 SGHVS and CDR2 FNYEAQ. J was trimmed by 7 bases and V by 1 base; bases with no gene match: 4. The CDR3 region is CASSLGQGGNSPLHF. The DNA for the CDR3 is TGTGCCAGCAGCTTAGGACAGGGTGGGAATTCACCCCTCCACTTT.

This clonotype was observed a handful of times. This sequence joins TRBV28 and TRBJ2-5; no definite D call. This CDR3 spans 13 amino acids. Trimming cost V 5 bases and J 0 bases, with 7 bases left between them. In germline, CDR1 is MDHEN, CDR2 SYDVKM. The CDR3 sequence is CASSTPYQETQYF. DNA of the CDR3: TGTGCCAGCAGTACACCGTACCAAGAGACCCAGTACTTC.